This T cell receptor beta chain was obtained from a study of tumor-infiltrating lymphocytes in oesophageal squamous cell carcinoma. MiXCR was run by TCRdb on the PCR reads, yielding one entry per CDR3 protein. The sample lists 20,000 to 25,000 distinct CDR3 sequences; 35% to 40% were seen once. In germline, CDR1 is SEHNR, CDR2 FQNEAQ (reference sequence). V lost 1 base and J lost 7, with 12 bases in between. This CDR3 has 14 residues. The TCR was taken from a male donor with esophageal squamous cell carcinoma. The rearrangement links TRBV7-9 to TRBJ2-3; D possibly corresponds to TRBD2 (5 bases). Sequences were obtained from esophageal tumor tissue. The CDR3 protein is CASSLVLAPHTQYF. DNA of the CDR3: TGTGCCAGCAGCTTAGTCCTAGCTCCGCATACGCAGTATTTT.